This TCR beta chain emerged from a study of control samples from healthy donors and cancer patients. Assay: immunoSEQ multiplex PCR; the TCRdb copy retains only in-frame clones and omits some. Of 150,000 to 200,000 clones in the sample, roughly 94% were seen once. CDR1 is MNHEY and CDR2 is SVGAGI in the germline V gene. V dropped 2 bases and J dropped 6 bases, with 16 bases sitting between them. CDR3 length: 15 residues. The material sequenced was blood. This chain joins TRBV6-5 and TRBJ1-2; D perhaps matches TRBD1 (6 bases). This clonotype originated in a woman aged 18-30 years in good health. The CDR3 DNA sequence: TGTGCCAGCAGTTACCCAGCTGGGGGGGCTCATGGCTACACCTTC. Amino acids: CASSYPAGGAHGYTF.